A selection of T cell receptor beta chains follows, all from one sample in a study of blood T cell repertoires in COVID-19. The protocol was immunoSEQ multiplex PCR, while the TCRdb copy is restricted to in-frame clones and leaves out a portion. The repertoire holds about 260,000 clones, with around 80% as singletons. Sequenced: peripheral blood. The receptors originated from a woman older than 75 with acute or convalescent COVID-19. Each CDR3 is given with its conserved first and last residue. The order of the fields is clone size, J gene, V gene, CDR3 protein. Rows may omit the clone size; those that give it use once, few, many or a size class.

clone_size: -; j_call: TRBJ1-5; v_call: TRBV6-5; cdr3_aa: CASSPGTRRNQPQHF
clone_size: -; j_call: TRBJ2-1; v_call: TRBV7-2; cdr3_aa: CASSDSAGDANEQFF
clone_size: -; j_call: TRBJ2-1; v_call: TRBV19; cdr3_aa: CASSIRTSGGRGEQFF
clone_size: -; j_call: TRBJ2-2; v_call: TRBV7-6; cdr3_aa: CASSGVRQGNTGELFF
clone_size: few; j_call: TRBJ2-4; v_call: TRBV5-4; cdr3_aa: CASSFKQGDKNIQYF
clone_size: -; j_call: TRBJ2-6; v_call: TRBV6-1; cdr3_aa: CASSEGTGSGANVLTF
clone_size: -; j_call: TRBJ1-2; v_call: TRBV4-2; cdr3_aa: CASSQATGTNYGYTF
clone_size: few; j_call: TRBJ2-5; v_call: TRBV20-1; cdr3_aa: CSASVGEETQYF
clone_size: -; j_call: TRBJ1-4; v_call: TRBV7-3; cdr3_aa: CASSPKRQGGWEKLFF
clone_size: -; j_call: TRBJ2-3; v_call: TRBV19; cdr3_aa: CASRYSHTDTQYF
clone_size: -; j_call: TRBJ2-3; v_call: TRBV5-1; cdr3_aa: CASSLPSDTQYF
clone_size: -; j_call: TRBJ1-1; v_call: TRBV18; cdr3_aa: CASSPQQGGRDTEAFF
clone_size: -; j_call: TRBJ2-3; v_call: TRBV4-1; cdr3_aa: CASSQDGASGRAGTDTQYF
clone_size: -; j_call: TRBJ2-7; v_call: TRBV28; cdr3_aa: CASATIYEQYF
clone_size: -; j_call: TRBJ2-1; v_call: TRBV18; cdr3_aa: CASSPVGEEGEQFF
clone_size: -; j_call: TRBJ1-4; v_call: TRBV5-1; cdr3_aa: CASRPTGTNEKLFF
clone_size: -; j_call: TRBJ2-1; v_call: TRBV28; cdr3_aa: CASSSGLAGQNEQFF
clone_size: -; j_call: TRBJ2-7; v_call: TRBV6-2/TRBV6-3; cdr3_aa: CASSYGRAPYEQYF
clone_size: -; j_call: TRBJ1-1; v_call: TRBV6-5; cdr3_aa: CASSPRKSLNTEAFF
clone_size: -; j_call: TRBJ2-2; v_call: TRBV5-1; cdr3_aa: CASSLTAGGANTGELFF
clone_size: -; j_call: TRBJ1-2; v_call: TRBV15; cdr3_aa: CATSRDPDYGYTF
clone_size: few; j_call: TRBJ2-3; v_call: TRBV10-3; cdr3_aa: CAITKVPARDSFSTDTQYF
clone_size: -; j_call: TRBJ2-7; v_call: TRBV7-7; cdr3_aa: CASSLGSGGTYEQYF
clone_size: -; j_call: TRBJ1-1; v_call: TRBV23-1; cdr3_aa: CASTFSDRVNTEAFF